This note documents a single TCR beta chain sequence. Its antigen is not identified. Time point given: patch test 1, 2 weeks after DPC sensitization. Treatment defined: therapeutic diphenylcyclopropenone sensitization with weekly scalp DPC. Prior to each patch test being applied, blood was drawn. Unfractionated whole blood was the source from which total RNA was extracted. These data originate in a study of human T cells and chemical hapten exposure. Trimming removed 3 bases from V and 3 bases from J, with 12 bases in between. Germline V gene lookup returns CDR1 SQVTM and CDR2 ANQGSEA. The CDR3 is 13 residues long. A single record per CDR3 protein comes from TCRdb applying MiXCR to the RACE reads. In the table there are 340,000 or so distinct CDR3 sequences, about 7% of which are singletons. Regarding the study as a whole: With DPC sensitization, TCRs exceeding 1 in 1000 frequency showed no change.

The input for sequencing was whole blood, taken in connection with sensitization to the hapten diphenylcyclopropenone (DPC). V usage is TRBV29-1 and J usage is TRBJ2-7; D is unresolved. This receptor was identified in a woman younger than 30 with alopecia areata. Some clones in this sample may be carry-over from other donors' samples. The CDR3 bases are TGCAGCGTTGAGGGTAGACACAGCTACGAGCAGTACTTC. Translated: CSVEGRHSYEQYF.